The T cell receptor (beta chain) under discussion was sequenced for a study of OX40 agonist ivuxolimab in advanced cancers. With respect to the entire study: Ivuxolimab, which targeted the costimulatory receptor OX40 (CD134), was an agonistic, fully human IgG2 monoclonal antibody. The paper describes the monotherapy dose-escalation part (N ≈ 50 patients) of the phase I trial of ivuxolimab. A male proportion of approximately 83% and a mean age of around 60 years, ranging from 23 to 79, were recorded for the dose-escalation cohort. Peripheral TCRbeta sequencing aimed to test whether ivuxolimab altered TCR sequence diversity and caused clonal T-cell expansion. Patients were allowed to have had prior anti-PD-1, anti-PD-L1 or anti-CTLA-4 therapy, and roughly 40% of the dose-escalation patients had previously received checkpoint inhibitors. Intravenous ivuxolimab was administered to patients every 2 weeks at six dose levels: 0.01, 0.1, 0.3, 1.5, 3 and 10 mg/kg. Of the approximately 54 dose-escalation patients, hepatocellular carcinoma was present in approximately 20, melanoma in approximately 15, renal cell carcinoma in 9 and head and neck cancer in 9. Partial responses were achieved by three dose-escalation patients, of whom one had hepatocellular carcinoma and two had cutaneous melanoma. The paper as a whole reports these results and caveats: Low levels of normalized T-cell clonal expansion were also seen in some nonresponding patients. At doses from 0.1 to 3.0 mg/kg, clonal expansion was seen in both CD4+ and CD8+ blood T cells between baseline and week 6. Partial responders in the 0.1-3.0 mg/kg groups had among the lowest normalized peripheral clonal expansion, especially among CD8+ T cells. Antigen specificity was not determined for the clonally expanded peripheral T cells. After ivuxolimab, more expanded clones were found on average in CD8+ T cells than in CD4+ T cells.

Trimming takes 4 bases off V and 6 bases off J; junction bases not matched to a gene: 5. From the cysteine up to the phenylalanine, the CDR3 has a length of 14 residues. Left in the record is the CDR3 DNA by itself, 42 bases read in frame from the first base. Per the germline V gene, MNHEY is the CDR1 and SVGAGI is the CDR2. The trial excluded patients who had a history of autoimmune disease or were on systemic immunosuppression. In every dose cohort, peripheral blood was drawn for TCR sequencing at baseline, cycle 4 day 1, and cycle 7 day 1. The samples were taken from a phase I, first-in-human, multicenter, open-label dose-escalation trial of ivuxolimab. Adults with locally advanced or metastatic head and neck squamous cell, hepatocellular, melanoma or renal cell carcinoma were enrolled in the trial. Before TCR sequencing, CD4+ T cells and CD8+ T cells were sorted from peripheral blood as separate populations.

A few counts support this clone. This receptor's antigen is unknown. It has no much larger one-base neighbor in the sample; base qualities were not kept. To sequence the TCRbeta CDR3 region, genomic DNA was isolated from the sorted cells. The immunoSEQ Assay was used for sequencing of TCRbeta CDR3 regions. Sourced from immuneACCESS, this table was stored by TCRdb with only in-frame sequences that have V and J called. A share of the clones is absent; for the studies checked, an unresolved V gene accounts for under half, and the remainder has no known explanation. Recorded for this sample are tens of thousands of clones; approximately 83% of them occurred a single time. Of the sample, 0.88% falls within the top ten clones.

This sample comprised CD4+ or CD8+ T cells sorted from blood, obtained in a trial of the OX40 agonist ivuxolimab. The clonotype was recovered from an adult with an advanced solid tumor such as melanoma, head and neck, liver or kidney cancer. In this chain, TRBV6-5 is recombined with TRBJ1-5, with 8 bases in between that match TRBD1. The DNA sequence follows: TGTGCCAGCAGTTGGGACAGGTATATTCAGCCCCAGCATTTT. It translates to CASSWDRYIQPQHF.